Listed here are 17 T cell receptor beta chains from one sample, sequenced in a study of blood T cell repertoires in COVID-19. Sequencing was performed with immunoSEQ multiplex PCR; in TCRdb, only in-frame clones are kept and a portion is missing. This table holds 450,000 to 500,000 clones, approximately 91% found once. The material sequenced was PBMCs or T cells enriched from blood (not recorded which). The receptor source for this set is a woman aged 60-75 years who had recovered from COVID-19.

J is TRBJ1-2 and V is TRBV21-1; the table assigns TRBD1, which was not confirmed against the DNA. TRBV21-1 is noted as a pseudogene. The CDR3 spans 15 residues. The CDR3: CANPGGGQGHYGYTF. CDR3 in DNA: TGTGCCAACCCCGGCGGGGGACAGGGGCACTATGGCTACACCTTC.

The chain recombines TRBV5-5 with TRBJ2-3, with D tentatively TRBD2 (6 bases). The CDR3 totals 17 residues. V gave up 1 base and J gave up 0 bases, with 15 bases separating them. Per the germline V gene, CDR1 is SGHKS and CDR2 is YYEKEE (reference sequence). The CDR3 is CASSLNPSGTSTDTQYF. The CDR3 coding sequence is TGTGCCAGCAGCTTGAATCCGTCGGGGACTAGCACAGATACGCAGTATTTT.

The J gene is TRBJ2-6, the V gene TRBV24-1, with TRBD1 identical over 8 bases. This CDR3 comprises 18 residues. The germline V gene encodes CDR1 KGHDR and CDR2 SFDVKD. V lost 4 bases to trimming and J lost 1 base; unmatched junction nucleotides: 8. The CDR3 sequence is CATSDPDRGGSGANVLTF. DNA for the CDR3: TGTGCCACCAGTGACCCTGACAGGGGAGGATCTGGGGCCAACGTCCTGACTTTC.

This chain links TRBV6-6 with TRBJ1-5, with 7 bases identical to TRBD1. V lost 5 bases and J lost 2; bases outside the gene matches: 9. Germline V lookup: CDR1 MNHNY, CDR2 SVGAGI (reference sequence). This CDR3 has 16 residues. Here the CDR3 reads CASSPETGTGNQPQHF. The CDR3 DNA sequence: TGTGCCAGCAGTCCCGAGACAGGGACCGGCAATCAGCCCCAGCATTTT.

This chain connects TRBV7-8 to TRBJ2-5, with 9 bases lining up with TRBD2. Germline CDR1 is SGHVS and CDR2 is FQNEAQ. The CDR3 extends over 18 amino acids. J gave up 5 bases and V 1 base, and 14 bases lay outside the gene matches. The CDR3 spells CASSLVSYGGGAAETQYF. CDR3 sequence (DNA): TGTGCCAGCAGCTTAGTCTCTTATGGCGGGGGGGCCGCTGAGACCCAGTACTTC.

This clone was counted only a few times. The J gene is TRBJ1-2, the V gene TRBV12-5; the match to TRBD1 covers 8 bases. Germline V CDR1 and CDR2: LGHNT, FRNRAP. The CDR3 has 18 amino acids. With 6 bases clipped from V and 6 bases from J, the junction kept 21 bases outside the gene matches. The CDR3 reads CASGGLTQGQGYGHGYTF. The CDR3 DNA reads as TGTGCTAGTGGGGGGCTAACTCAAGGACAGGGCTATGGCCATGGCTACACCTTC. Using reference TRBV12-5 and TRBJ1-2 for the parts outside the CDR3, the full variable domain is DARVTQTPRHKVTEMGQEVTMRCQPILGHNTVFWYRQTMMQGLELLAYFRNRAPLDDSGMPKDRFSAEMPDATLATLKIQPSEPRDSAVYFCASGGLTQGQGYGHGYTFGSGTRLTVV.

This clone was seen a single time. V is TRBV5-1 and J is TRBJ2-3; 7 bases align to TRBD2. The junction had 14 bases not matched to a gene; V was cut back by 4 bases and J by 3 bases. CDR1 is SGHRS, CDR2 YFSETQ, per germline. The CDR3 spans 17 residues. In nucleotides, the CDR3 is TGCGCCAGCAGCCCCCCGGTCGGGCTAGCGGCTACAGATACGCAGTATTTT. This translates into CASSPPVGLAATDTQYF. Full variable domain (outside the CDR3, taken from reference TRBV5-1 and TRBJ2-3): KAGVTQTPRYLIKTRGQQVTLSCSPISGHRSVSWYQQTPGQGLQFLFEYFSETQRNKGNFPGRFSGRQFSNSRSEMNVSTLELGDSALYLCASSPPVGLAATDTQYFGPGTRLTVL.

V gene TRBV5-1 combines with J gene TRBJ1-1, with 7 bases aligning to TRBD1. Germline loops: CDR1 SGHRS, CDR2 YFSETQ. The CDR3 is made up of 15 amino acids. J gave up 4 bases and V 4 bases, and 10 bases lay outside the gene matches. CDR3 nucleotide sequence: TGCGCCAGCAGCATGGGACAGACGACAATCACTGAAGCTTTCTTT. This gives the protein CASSMGQTTITEAFF.

The V call is TRBV7-9, the J call TRBJ1-1; 8 positions match TRBD1. The ends lost 5 bases at V and 5 bases at J; junction bases unmatched: 4. The length of the CDR3 is 13 residues. CDR1 and CDR2 (germline): SEHNR, FQNEAQ (reference sequence). CDR3 in amino acids: CASSGTGHTEAFF. The CDR3, as DNA: TGTGCCAGCAGCGGGACAGGCCATACTGAAGCTTTCTTT.

This clone was found once. This chain links TRBV5-5 with TRBJ1-2; D remains unclear. Germline CDR1 SGHKS, CDR2 YYEKEE (reference sequence). The CDR3 is 14 amino acids. V lost 0 bases and J 4 bases, leaving 10 bases between the germline ends. This CDR3 is CASSLESQFYGYTF. In DNA, the CDR3 is TGTGCCAGCAGCTTGGAAAGTCAGTTCTATGGCTACACCTTC.

This clone was found a few times. The chain recombines TRBV2 with TRBJ1-4; D perhaps matches TRBD1 (5 bases). Germline V CDR1 and CDR2: SNHLY, FYNNEI. The CDR3 runs to 13 residues. Trimming left V 7 bases short and J 10 bases short, with 16 bases between. The CDR3 is CASNPIGEGKLFF. CDR3 nucleotides: TGTGCCAGCAATCCAATAGGGGAGGGAAAACTGTTTTTT.

The chain carries TRBV20-1 and TRBJ2-3, with 7 bases that match TRBD2. This CDR3 contains 14 residues. CDR1 and CDR2 (germline): DFQATT, SNEGSKA (reference sequence). The J segment lost 1 base and the V segment lost 3 bases, leaving 4 bases of the junction unmatched. The CDR3 reads CSASDSGGTDTQYF. CDR3 nucleotides: TGCAGTGCTAGTGACAGCGGGGGCACAGATACGCAGTATTTT.

The J gene is TRBJ1-1, the V gene TRBV19, with D maybe TRBD1 (5 bases). The CDR3 extends over 13 amino acids. In germline, CDR1 is LNHDA, CDR2 SQIVND (reference sequence). V was clipped by 7 bases and J by 0 bases, with 9 bases between them. CDR3 coding DNA: TGTGCCAGTATGGGACTGTTGAACACTGAAGCTTTCTTT. This gives the protein CASMGLLNTEAFF. The full variable domain, its missing parts supplied by reference TRBV19 and TRBJ1-1, is DGGITQSPKYLFRKEGQNVTLSCEQNLNHDAMYWYRQDPGQGLRLIYYSQIVNDFQKGDIAEGYSVSREKKESFPLTVTSAQKNPTAFYLCASMGLLNTEAFFGQGTRLTVV.

Note on this clone: The sample holds other DNA sequences that translate to the same CDR3. V and J are TRBV6-1 and TRBJ2-2, with TRBD1 matching over 8 bases. V lost 1 base, J lost 4 bases, and 5 bases stayed unmatched. Germline loops: CDR1 MNHNS, CDR2 SASEGT. The CDR3 runs 16 residues. The CDR3 sequence: CASSEVTGVSTGELFF. CDR3 DNA: TGTGCCAGCAGTGAAGTGACAGGGGTGAGCACCGGGGAGCTGTTTTTT.

This sequence joins TRBV7-9 and TRBJ2-3, with D perhaps TRBD1 (6 bases). Trimming stripped 9 bases from V and 3 bases from J, with 7 bases between. The CDR3 runs 11 residues. Looked up from germline, CDR1 is SEHNR and CDR2 is FQNEAQ (reference sequence). CDR3 in amino acids: CASGTTDTQYF. The CDR3 coding sequence is TGTGCCAGTGGGACAACAGATACGCAGTATTTT.

This chain uses TRBV7-2 with TRBJ2-2, with D possibly TRBD2 on 7 matching bases. In germline, CDR1 is SGHTA, CDR2 FQGNSA. This CDR3 is built from 16 residues. The germline V and J ends were trimmed by 6 bases and 5 bases, with 19 bases remaining between them. CDR3 coding DNA: TGTGCCAGCAGTCCCCGGGGGGCAGGGTGGACCGGGGAGCTGTTTTTT. Encoded protein: CASSPRGAGWTGELFF.

This clone appeared once. The rearrangement joins TRBV19 to TRBJ2-1; D possibly corresponds to TRBD1 (6 bases). V was pared by 4 bases and J by 7 bases, with 14 bases between. This CDR3 is built from 14 residues. Germline V CDR1 and CDR2: LNHDA, SQIVND (reference sequence). CDR3 protein: CASSTTPTGNEQFF. The CDR3 DNA reads TGTGCCAGTAGTACTACCCCCACAGGGAATGAGCAGTTCTTC.